The 30 T cell receptor beta chains presented below share a single source sample, sequenced in a study of cytomegalovirus exposure and HLA in healthy donors. PCR involved 60 Vbeta and 13 Jbeta primers. Some clones are missing from TCRdb's copy, which holds only in-frame ones; the method was immunoSEQ multiplex PCR. This sample contains around 150,000 clones. The source material was PBMCs. The origin of the receptors is a woman aged 55-69 years in good health and CMV-seronegative.

The chain uses TRBV7-2 and TRBJ2-5; the match to TRBD2 covers 10 bases. The CDR3 has 18 amino acids. Germline CDR1 is SGHTA and CDR2 is FQGNSA. V trimming: 8 bases; J trimming: 4 bases; junction bases outside the gene matches: 19. In DNA, the CDR3 is TGTGCCAGCTCCGGGGGCCCTAGCGGGGGCTTTCAACGAGAGACCCAGTACTTC. Its translation is CASSGGPSGGFQRETQYF.

The chain has TRBV5-5 and TRBJ2-7; D is undetermined. The CDR3 runs 12 residues. V lost 1 base and J lost 8, with 10 bases in between. CDR1 and CDR2 from the germline V gene are SGHKS and YYEKEE (reference sequence). The chain's CDR3 is CASSLYGQKQYF. DNA for the CDR3: TGTGCCAGCAGCTTGTATGGGCAGAAGCAGTACTTC.

V gene TRBV2 combines with J gene TRBJ1-4; TRBD1 matches at 7 bases. Germline assignment: CDR1 SNHLY and CDR2 FYNNEI. The CDR3 consists of 14 residues. Germline trimming cut 5 bases from V and 4 bases from J; bases unmatched to any gene: 4. CDR3 sequence (DNA): TGTGCCAGCAGTCCGGACAGGATTAATGAAAAACTGTTTTTT. Its protein is CASSPDRINEKLFF.

The chain combines TRBV13 with TRBJ2-3, with D possibly TRBD2 on 6 matching bases. The CDR3 length is 18 residues. The V end was cut by 7 bases, the J end by 2 bases, with 25 bases between. Germline V CDR1 and CDR2: PRHDT, FYEKMQ (reference sequence). CDR3 sequence (DNA): TGTGCCAGCACCAATTACGGGGGAGCGGGTCTACTCACAGATACGCAGTATTTT. Translated, it gives CASTNYGGAGLLTDTQYF.

This rearrangement joins TRBV5-6 to TRBJ1-1; D remains unclear. This CDR3 has 16 residues. Germline CDR1 and CDR2: SGHDT and YYEEEE. V was cut by 1 base and J by 3 bases, with 16 bases left in between. The CDR3 bases are TGTGCCAGCAGCTTGAGGCGTTCCCAACGGGACACTGAAGCTTTCTTT. Its translation: CASSLRRSQRDTEAFF.

The chain uses TRBV5-1 and TRBJ1-6; 9 bases fit TRBD1. The CDR3 extends over 14 amino acids. The V and J ends lost 7 bases and 7 bases, in that order; junction bases with no gene match: 6. Germline assignment: CDR1 SGHRS and CDR2 YFSETQ. The CDR3 DNA reads as TGCGCCAGCCAACCGGGACAGGGCAATTCACCCCTCCACTTT. This encodes CASQPGQGNSPLHF.

V is TRBV5-1 and J is TRBJ2-7, with 12 nucleotides matching TRBD1. The ends lost 0 bases at V and 3 bases at J; junction bases unmatched: 4. The CDR3 spans 16 residues. Germline CDR1 reads SGHRS; CDR2 reads YFSETQ. The CDR3 here is CASSLAGQGASYEQYF. The CDR3 DNA reads TGCGCCAGCAGCTTGGCGGGACAGGGGGCTAGCTACGAGCAGTACTTC. Supplemented by reference TRBV5-1 and TRBJ2-7, the full variable domain reads KAGVTQTPRYLIKTRGQQVTLSCSPISGHRSVSWYQQTPGQGLQFLFEYFSETQRNKGNFPGRFSGRQFSNSRSEMNVSTLELGDSALYLCASSLAGQGASYEQYFGPGTRLTVT.

V gene TRBV29-1 combines with J gene TRBJ2-7; 8 bases are a match to TRBD1. With V trimmed by 4 bases and J by 2 bases, 7 bases remained unmatched. The CDR3 has 14 residues. Germline V gene data show CDR1 as SQVTM and CDR2 as ANQGSEA. CDR3 nucleotide sequence: TGCAGCGTTGTCCTCTACAGGGGGGCCTACGAGCAGTACTTC. It encodes CSVVLYRGAYEQYF.

The gene calls are TRBV30 and TRBJ2-1, with D maybe TRBD1 (6 bases). CDR3 length: 13 residues. Germline loops: CDR1 GTSNPN, CDR2 SVGIG (reference sequence). Trimming shortened V by 2 bases and J by 5 bases, and 10 bases separated the two germline ends. The CDR3 DNA reads TGTGCCTGGAGTAACAGGGCGGACAATGAGCAGTTCTTC. Translated, it gives CAWSNRADNEQFF.

CDR3 DNA: TGTGCCAGCAGCGTGGGGTTTAGCGGGAGAGGCTACGAGCAGTACTTC. Translation: CASSVGFSGRGYEQYF. This chain connects TRBV9 to TRBJ2-7, with 9 nucleotides matching TRBD2. The V gene end was trimmed by 2 bases and the J gene end by 3 bases; junction bases not matched to a gene: 9. The CDR3 sequence is 16 residues long. Germline V lookup: CDR1 SGDLS, CDR2 YYNGEE.

The chain combines TRBV27 with TRBJ2-1; 8 nucleotides agree with TRBD2. CDR1 is MNHEY and CDR2 is SMNVEV in the germline V gene (reference sequence). V was pared by 3 bases and J by 4 bases, with 8 bases of the junction left unmatched. This CDR3 has 16 amino acids. DNA for the CDR3: TGTGCCAGCAGTTTTCTCGCGGGAGGACCTTACAATGAGCAGTTCTTC. Translated, it gives CASSFLAGGPYNEQFF.

The chain combines TRBV2 with TRBJ2-2; a weak D match, TRBD2 (5 bases). There are 13 residues in the CDR3. The V and J ends lost 6 bases and 4 bases respectively, with 9 bases between them. Germline V gene lookup returns CDR1 SNHLY and CDR2 FYNNEI. The CDR3 here is CASRTGSTGELFF. The CDR3 DNA reads as TGTGCCAGCAGGACGGGATCCACCGGGGAGCTGTTTTTT.

This chain uses TRBV6-1 with TRBJ1-1, with D maybe TRBD1 (6 bases). The ends were cut back, 2 bases at V and 0 bases at J, with 10 bases in the middle. Germline CDR1 is MNHNS and CDR2 is SASEGT. This CDR3 is built from 15 residues. DNA for the CDR3: TGTGCCAGCAGTGAAAGGGGGACGGTGAACACTGAAGCTTTCTTT. Translation: CASSERGTVNTEAFF.

In DNA, the CDR3 is TGTGCCAGCTCACCACCCACTAGCGGGAGGGCCTACGAGCAGTACTTC. This codes for CASSPPTSGRAYEQYF. The rearrangement uses TRBV18 and TRBJ2-7, with 13 bases that match TRBD2. Trimming removed 0 bases from V and 2 bases from J; junction bases left unmatched: 1. The CDR3 spans 16 residues. Looked up from germline, CDR1 is KGHSH and CDR2 is LQKENI. The full variable domain, completed using reference TRBV18 and TRBJ2-7, is NAGVMQNPRHLVRRRGQEARLRCSPMKGHSHVYWYRQLPEEGLKFMVYLQKENIIDESGMPKERFSAEFPKEGPSILRIQQVVRGDSAAYFCASSPPTSGRAYEQYFGPGTRLTVT.

Concerning this clone itself: Sequence at one end of the junction differs from germline and may be a read error. J is TRBJ1-3 and V is TRBV14; D is perhaps TRBD1 (5 bases). CDR1 and CDR2 (germline): SGHDN, FVKESK. This CDR3 has 13 residues. The CDR3 DNA follows: TGTGCCAGCAGCCAAGATACCGGGAGCCCGGGGCTCTTT. This gives the protein CASSQDTGSPGLF.

The V call is TRBV5-1, the J call TRBJ1-2; 7 nucleotides match TRBD1. The germline gives CDR1 SGHRS, CDR2 YFSETQ. This CDR3 comprises 15 residues. V shed 2 bases, J shed 6 bases, and the junction held 10 bases outside the gene matches. The CDR3: CASSFRGQVLDGYTF. Here the CDR3 DNA reads TGCGCCAGCAGCTTTAGAGGACAGGTGCTGGATGGCTACACCTTC.

The chain has TRBV15 and TRBJ1-1; no reliable D call. V lost 0 bases and J 0 bases, leaving 11 bases between the germline ends. The CDR3 covers 16 residues. Germline CDR1 is LNHNV and CDR2 is YYDKDF (reference sequence). CDR3 sequence (DNA): TGTGCCACCAGCAGAGATTCGCGGAGTGTGAACACTGAAGCTTTCTTT. It encodes CATSRDSRSVNTEAFF. The full variable domain, in which reference TRBV15 and TRBJ1-1 provide the parts outside the CDR3, is DAMVIQNPRYQVTQFGKPVTLSCSQTLNHNVMYWYQQKSSQAPKLLFHYYDKDFNNEADTPDNFQSRRPNTSFCFLDIRSPGLGDTAMYLCATSRDSRSVNTEAFFGQGTRLTVV.

The chain combines TRBV13 with TRBJ2-7; 10 bases fit TRBD2. There are 17 residues in the CDR3. CDR1 and CDR2 from the germline V gene are PRHDT and FYEKMQ (reference sequence). The ends lost 2 bases at V and 1 base at J; junction bases unmatched: 8. The CDR3 bases are TGTGCCAGCAGCTTACGACGGCTGACTAGCGGGTCCTACGAGCAGTACTTC. Its translation: CASSLRRLTSGSYEQYF.

J is TRBJ2-1 and V is TRBV5-4, with D tentatively TRBD2 (5 bases). The V end was cut by 1 base, the J end by 12 bases, with 8 bases between. Germline V gives CDR1 SGHNT, CDR2 YYREEE (reference sequence). The CDR3 has 11 residues. CDR3: CASSLRGPQFF. In DNA, the CDR3 is TGTGCCAGCAGCTTGAGAGGGCCGCAGTTCTTC. The full variable domain, its missing parts supplied by reference TRBV5-4 and TRBJ2-1, is ETGVTQSPTHLIKTRGQQVTLRCSSQSGHNTVSWYQQALGQGPQFIFQYYREEENGRGNFPPRFSGLQFPNYSSELNVNALELDDSALYLCASSLRGPQFFGPGTRLTVL.

This sequence joins TRBV18 and TRBJ1-1; 9 bases agree with TRBD1. Germline V gene data show CDR1 as KGHSH and CDR2 as LQKENI. The CDR3 contains 18 residues. J gave up 6 bases and V 3 bases, and 17 bases lay outside the gene matches. This CDR3 is CASSPGRDRALTTAEAFF. DNA for the CDR3: TGTGCCAGCTCACCGGGACGGGACAGGGCCCTAACGACCGCTGAAGCTTTCTTT.

DNA for the CDR3: TGTGCCAGCAGCTTGCGAAGTACAGGCTGGGTTAAGGACACTGAAGCTTTCTTT. This sequence encodes CASSLRSTGWVKDTEAFF. J is TRBJ1-1 and V is TRBV5-4; a weak D match, TRBD1 (5 bases). CDR3 length equals 18 residues. Trimming took 1 base from V and 3 from J, leaving 22 bases between them. Germline CDR1 reads SGHNT; CDR2 reads YYREEE (reference sequence).

This sequence joins TRBV4-2 and TRBJ1-4; 9 bases line up with TRBD1. CDR1 is LGHNA and CDR2 is YNFKEQ in the germline V gene. J was trimmed by 6 bases and V by 2 bases; bases with no gene match: 7. CDR3 size: 16 residues. CDR3 residues: CASSQFMDRGHEKLFF. The CDR3 region has the DNA TGTGCCAGCAGCCAATTCATGGACAGGGGCCATGAAAAACTGTTTTTT.

The chain joins TRBV4-2 to TRBJ1-4; D gene ambiguous. V was trimmed by 8 bases and J by 7 bases, leaving 8 bases between them. CDR3 size: 11 residues. Germline V gene data show CDR1 as LGHNA and CDR2 as YNFKEQ. CDR3 in DNA: TGTGCCAGCGGGCCTCTTGAAAAACTGTTTTTT. Amino acid sequence: CASGPLEKLFF.

The V and J genes are TRBV6-6 and TRBJ2-2; 7 positions agree with TRBD2. J lost 2 bases, V lost 8 bases, and 11 bases had no gene match. This CDR3 spans 16 amino acids. Germline assignment: CDR1 MNHNY and CDR2 SVGAGI (reference sequence). This CDR3 reads CASQTPGLLNTGELFF. In nucleotides, the CDR3 is TGTGCCAGCCAAACACCGGGACTACTAAACACCGGGGAGCTGTTTTTT.

In DNA, the CDR3 is TGTGCCAGTAGTTATCTCGGCAGGGGAGCCTACGAGCAGTACTTC. Protein: CASSYLGRGAYEQYF. The chain combines TRBV19 with TRBJ2-7; possibly TRBD1 for D (6 bases). Germline CDR1 LNHDA, CDR2 SQIVND (reference sequence). CDR3 length equals 15 residues. V lost 5 bases and J 2 bases, leaving 16 bases between the germline ends.

The CDR3 DNA reads as TGCGCCAGCAGCGTACTTCCTACGGGGAACACTGAAGCTTTCTTT. This codes for CASSVLPTGNTEAFF. This chain joins TRBV5-1 and TRBJ1-1; no firm D call. Germline assignment: CDR1 SGHRS and CDR2 YFSETQ. Deletions cut 4 bases from V and 1 base from J, with 14 bases between. CDR3 length: 15 amino acids.

The chain uses TRBV7-8 and TRBJ2-7; 8 bases fit TRBD1. This CDR3 region has 15 residues. Germline V gives CDR1 SGHVS, CDR2 FQNEAQ. Germline trimming cut 4 bases from V and 2 bases from J; bases unmatched to any gene: 7. CDR3 region: CASSSRTGTPYEQYF. CDR3 bases: TGTGCCAGCAGCTCTAGGACAGGGACGCCCTACGAGCAGTACTTC.

About this clone itself: Other nucleotide sequences in the sample specify the same CDR3. The V and J genes are TRBV10-3 and TRBJ1-1, with no clear D. The CDR3 contains 15 residues. V was pared by 10 bases and J by 0 bases, with 18 bases between. From germline, CDR1 is ENHRY and CDR2 SYGVKD. In DNA, the CDR3 is TGTGCCACGCGATTGCACCCAACTATGAACACTGAAGCTTTCTTT. This translates into CATRLHPTMNTEAFF.

The gene calls are TRBV25-1 and TRBJ1-2; possibly TRBD1 for D (6 bases). The CDR3 is 16 amino acids. V was shortened by 4 bases and J by 6 bases, with 21 bases between the two germline ends. Germline-derived CDR1 and CDR2 are MGHDK and SYGVNS. The CDR3 DNA reads TGTGCCAGCAGTGCAGAACACAGGGCCCCTATAGATGGCTACACCTTC. This encodes CASSAEHRAPIDGYTF.

The rearrangement joins TRBV7-2 to TRBJ2-1, with 8 bases matching TRBD1. The CDR3 contains 15 residues. Germline V gene sequence: CDR1 SGHTA, CDR2 FQGNSA. Trimming at V came to 1 base and at J to 4 bases, leaving 3 bases not matched to a gene. CDR3 in amino acids: CASSLGTGSYNEQFF. Here the CDR3 DNA reads TGTGCCAGCAGCTTAGGGACAGGGTCATACAATGAGCAGTTCTTC.